One sample yielded the 10 T cell receptor beta chains listed below, sequenced in a study of T-cell memory formation after mild COVID-19. TCRdb re-called the 5' RACE reads through MiXCR, storing one row per CDR3 protein. Seen here are fewer than 400,000 distinct CDR3 sequences, roughly 13% observed once, and the top ten hold 20% to 25%. The specimen sequenced was PBMCs or a T cell subset sorted from them (not recorded which). These receptors all come from a man in his late teens or twenties who had mild COVID-19 (a few samples of this study predate the infection). Cell type and time point are not known.

In its sample, this clonotype was seen a few times. The CDR3 sequence: CASSTLRAGELFF. CDR3 coding DNA: TGCGCCAGCAGTACTCTGAGGGCCGGGGAGCTGTTTTTT. The rearrangement joins TRBV4-1 to TRBJ2-2; D perhaps matches TRBD2 (5 bases). The germline V gene encodes CDR1 MGHRA and CDR2 YSYEKL. CDR3 length: 13 amino acids. The germline V and J ends were trimmed by 6 bases and 6 bases, with 11 bases remaining between them.

This chain uses TRBV20-1 with TRBJ1-5, with D hard to call. Germline assignment: CDR1 DFQATT and CDR2 SNEGSKA (reference sequence). The CDR3 has 14 residues. Trimming took 4 bases from V and 7 from J, leaving 17 bases between them. The DNA for the CDR3 is TGCAGTGCTATACGCCGCGGTCTGGTGCAGCCCCAGCATTTT. This translates into CSAIRRGLVQPQHF.

The table lists this clonotype with a few counts. This chain uses TRBV9 with TRBJ2-5; the D gene is possibly TRBD2 (6 bases). CDR3 length: 16 residues. Trimming cost V 0 bases and J 1 base, with 13 bases left between them. From germline, CDR1 is SGDLS and CDR2 YYNGEE. CDR3 residues: CASSVEGSGPQETQYF. The CDR3 bases are TGTGCCAGCAGCGTAGAGGGTAGCGGCCCCCAAGAGACCCAGTACTTC.

This clonotype was picked up a small number of times. The J gene is TRBJ1-2, the V gene TRBV14, with D perhaps matching TRBD1 (5 bases). The V end lost 4 bases, the J end lost 4 bases, and 16 bases lay between the germline ends. The CDR3 spans 15 residues. Germline V lookup: CDR1 SGHDN, CDR2 FVKESK. The CDR3 DNA is TGTGCCAGCAGCCTAGAGAGGGGTGATGGCTATGGCTACACCTTC. It translates to CASSLERGDGYGYTF. The complete variable domain, with remaining parts taken from reference TRBV14 and TRBJ1-2, reads EAGVTQFPSHSVIEKGQTVTLRCDPISGHDNLYWYRRVMGKEIKFLLHFVKESKQDESGMPNNRFLAERTGGTYSTLKVQPAELEDSGVYFCASSLERGDGYGYTFGSGTRLTVV.

The chain carries TRBV7-6 and TRBJ2-2; D gene ambiguous. The CDR3 loop spans 18 amino acids. Germline V CDR1 and CDR2: SGHVS, FNYEAQ. V shed 5 bases and J shed 3 bases, with 22 bases lying between them. The chain's CDR3 is CASSPFVGSLEDTGELFF. As DNA, the CDR3 is TGTGCCAGCAGCCCATTTGTAGGGTCGCTCGAGGACACCGGGGAGCTGTTTTTT.

This clonotype was picked up many times. V is TRBV20-1 and J is TRBJ2-3; TRBD2 aligns across 12 bases. The germline CDR1 and CDR2 sequences are DFQATT and SNEGSKA (reference sequence). V lost 0 bases to trimming and J lost 0 bases; unmatched junction nucleotides: 4. The length of the CDR3 is 17 residues. In DNA, the CDR3 is TGCAGTGCTAGAGAACCACTAGCGGGGGGAAGCACAGATACGCAGTATTTT. Translating gives CSAREPLAGGSTDTQYF.

This chain uses TRBV7-2 with TRBJ2-3; no firm D call. The V and J ends lost 1 base and 0 bases respectively, with 8 bases between them. There are 15 residues in the CDR3. Germline loops: CDR1 SGHTA, CDR2 FQGNSA. CDR3 in DNA: TGTGCCAGCAGCTTAGTGGACGGGAGCACAGATACGCAGTATTTT. It yields the protein CASSLVDGSTDTQYF.

Ten or more counts support this clonotype. This rearrangement joins TRBV5-1 to TRBJ1-1; no reliable D call. CDR3 size: 13 residues. Germline V gene data show CDR1 as SGHRS and CDR2 as YFSETQ. Trimming left V 0 bases short and J 1 base short, with 4 bases between. In nucleotides, the CDR3 is TGCGCCAGCAGCTTGGAAACGAACACTGAAGCTTTCTTT. It translates to CASSLETNTEAFF. The full variable domain, its missing parts supplied by reference TRBV5-1 and TRBJ1-1, is KAGVTQTPRYLIKTRGQQVTLSCSPISGHRSVSWYQQTPGQGLQFLFEYFSETQRNKGNFPGRFSGRQFSNSRSEMNVSTLELGDSALYLCASSLETNTEAFFGQGTRLTVV.

This clonotype turned up a few times. The V call is TRBV5-5, the J call TRBJ2-7, with D possibly TRBD1 on 7 matching bases. The V gene lost 0 bases and the J gene lost 0 bases, with 10 bases spanning the gap. This CDR3 region has 15 residues. Germline V gives CDR1 SGHKS, CDR2 YYEKEE (reference sequence). CDR3 coding DNA: TGTGCCAGCAGCTTGGGGGGGGACAGCTCCTACGAGCAGTACTTC. It encodes CASSLGGDSSYEQYF.

This clonotype was seen a handful of times. J is TRBJ1-3 and V is TRBV29-1; D unclear. Germline V gene data show CDR1 as SQVTM and CDR2 as ANQGSEA. This CDR3 spans 12 amino acids. Trimming left V 4 bases short and J 0 bases short, with 4 bases between. The CDR3 DNA is TGCAGCGTTGCCCACTCTGGAAACACCATATATTTT. This gives the protein CSVAHSGNTIYF.